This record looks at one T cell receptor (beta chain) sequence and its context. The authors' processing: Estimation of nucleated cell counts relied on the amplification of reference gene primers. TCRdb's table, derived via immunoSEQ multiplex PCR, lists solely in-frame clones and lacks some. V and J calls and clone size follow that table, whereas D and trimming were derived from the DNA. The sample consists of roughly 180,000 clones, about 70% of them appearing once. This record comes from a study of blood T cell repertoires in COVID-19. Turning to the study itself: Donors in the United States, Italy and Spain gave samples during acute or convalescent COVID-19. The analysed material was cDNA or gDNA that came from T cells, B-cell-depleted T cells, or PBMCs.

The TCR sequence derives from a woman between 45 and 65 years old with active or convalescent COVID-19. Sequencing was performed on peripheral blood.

CDR3 bases: TGTGCCAGCAGCGTATCCCCAGGGGAGACCCAGTACTTC. This gives the protein CASSVSPGETQYF. The chain recombines TRBV9 with TRBJ2-5, with a possible D match to TRBD1 (5 bases). Germline loops: CDR1 SGDLS, CDR2 YYNGEE. The CDR3 is 13 amino acids. V gave up 1 base and J gave up 5 bases, with 9 bases separating them.